Below are 21 T cell receptor beta chains sequenced from a single sample in a study of CD8+ T cells in alopecia areata. Extracted from the samples, RNA was reverse transcribed into cDNA to serve as the sequencing template. TCRdb's copy holds only in-frame clones and misses some; the assay was immunoSEQ multiplex PCR. The sample shows 69,000 or so clones, approximately 58% of them seen only once. Sequenced material: CD8+ T cells sorted from blood, taken at week 0. The receptor set was obtained from a human donor with alopecia areata.

The V call is TRBV2, the J call TRBJ2-2; tentative D call: TRBD1 (5 bases). Trimming took 3 bases from V and 3 from J, leaving 8 bases between them. CDR1 and CDR2 from the germline V gene are SNHLY and FYNNEI. The CDR3 loop spans 14 amino acids. CDR3 residues: CASSDYRYTGELFF. The CDR3 DNA sequence: TGTGCCAGCAGTGACTACAGGTACACCGGGGAGCTGTTTTTT.

Concerning this clone itself: One end of the junction varies from germline; a read error may be responsible. The genes are TRBV5-6 and TRBJ1-2; D unclear. Germline V gene sequence: CDR1 SGHDT, CDR2 YYEEEE. This CDR3 has 15 residues. The CDR3 region is CASSLRRGGNYDYTF. In DNA, the CDR3 is TGTGCCAGCAGCTTGAGGCGCGGAGGAAACTATGACTACACCTTC.

The CDR3 bases are TGTGCCAGCAGCAATGCGGGGGGGCTATACAATGAGCAGTTCTTC. It specifies CASSNAGGLYNEQFF. J is TRBJ2-1 and V is TRBV7-6; 9 nucleotides match TRBD2. Per germline, CDR1 SGHVS and CDR2 FNYEAQ. V shed 5 bases and J 4 bases; nucleotides not matched to a gene: 6. This CDR3 is built from 15 residues. Using reference TRBV7-6 and TRBJ2-1 for the parts outside the CDR3, the full variable domain is GAGVSQSPRYKVTKRGQDVALRCDPISGHVSLYWYRQALGQGPEFLTYFNYEAQQDKSGLPNDRFSAERPEGSISTLTIQRTEQRDSAMYRCASSNAGGLYNEQFFGPGTRLTVL.

The gene calls are TRBV5-1 and TRBJ1-1; D is perhaps TRBD1 (5 bases). The CDR3 runs to 12 residues. Trimming took 5 bases from V and 3 from J, leaving 8 bases between them. Germline lookup yields CDR1 SGHRS and CDR2 YFSETQ. CDR3 DNA: TGCGCCAGCAGGAGGGGTGACACTGAAGCTTTCTTT. Protein sequence: CASRRGDTEAFF.

The CDR3 region has the DNA TGTGCCAGCAGTTCCGAAGCGGGAGAAGAGACCCAGTACTTC. The encoded protein is CASSSEAGEETQYF. The V call is TRBV7-8, the J call TRBJ2-5, with 8 bases identical to TRBD2. With 6 bases clipped from V and 3 bases from J, the junction kept 6 bases outside the gene matches. Germline V lookup: CDR1 SGHVS, CDR2 FQNEAQ. The CDR3 contains 14 residues. The full variable domain, with the rest looked up from reference TRBV7-8 and TRBJ2-5, is GAGVSQSPRYKVAKRGQDVALRCDPISGHVSLFWYQQALGQGPEFLTYFQNEAQLDKSGLPSDRFFAERPEGSVSTLKIQRTQQEDSAVYLCASSSEAGEETQYFGPGTRLLVL.

This clone was detected only once. The V call is TRBV7-2, the J call TRBJ2-1, with 10 bases aligning to TRBD2. Losses at the gene ends were 5 bases for V and 7 bases for J; bases not matched to a gene: 11. CDR3 length equals 16 residues. Germline assignment: CDR1 SGHTA and CDR2 FQGNSA. CDR3 protein: CASSTRASGGSNEQFF. The CDR3 nucleotides read TGTGCCAGCAGCACTCGAGCTAGCGGGGGATCTAATGAGCAGTTCTTC. The whole variable domain, remainder taken from reference TRBV7-2 and TRBJ2-1, is GAGVSQSPSNKVTEKGKDVELRCDPISGHTALYWYRQSLGQGLEFLIYFQGNSAPDKSGLPSDRFSAERTGGSVSTLTIQRTQQEDSAVYLCASSTRASGGSNEQFFGPGTRLTVL.

The chain joins TRBV13 to TRBJ1-2; the D is unclear. Germline V lookup: CDR1 PRHDT, CDR2 FYEKMQ (reference sequence). V was trimmed by 4 bases and J by 10 bases, leaving 10 bases between them. The CDR3 spans 11 residues. In nucleotides, the CDR3 is TGTGCCAGCAGCTCGACTCCCGACTACACCTTC. Protein product: CASSSTPDYTF.

The chain recombines TRBV7-2 with TRBJ2-7; D uncertain. V was pared by 5 bases and J by 4 bases, with 3 bases between. The germline CDR1 and CDR2 sequences are SGHTA and FQGNSA. The CDR3 has 10 amino acids. CDR3 coding DNA: TGTGCCAGCAGCGATTACGAGCAGTACTTC. As protein: CASSDYEQYF.

The chain's CDR3 is CASSPEGGPTYEQYF. Here the CDR3 DNA reads TGTGCCAGCAGCCCGGAGGGAGGACCTACCTACGAGCAGTACTTC. The J gene is TRBJ2-7, the V gene TRBV5-4; perhaps TRBD2 as D (6 bases). CDR1 SGHNT and CDR2 YYREEE come from the germline V gene (reference sequence). This CDR3 contains 15 residues. The V gene lost 4 bases and the J gene lost 2 bases, with 16 bases spanning the gap.

This rearrangement joins TRBV29-1 to TRBJ2-1, with 10 bases identical to TRBD1. The ends lost 7 bases at V and 8 bases at J; junction bases unmatched: 8. The CDR3 spans 13 residues. Germline loops: CDR1 SQVTM, CDR2 ANQGSEA. CDR3 sequence: CSARGTGADEQFF. The CDR3 coding sequence is TGCAGCGCACGTGGGACAGGGGCCGATGAGCAGTTCTTC.

The chain combines TRBV30 with TRBJ2-1; possible D gene TRBD1, 6 bases. Trimming pared 4 bases from V and 5 bases from J, leaving 12 bases between. This CDR3 has 13 amino acids. Germline CDR1 reads GTSNPN; CDR2 reads SVGIG (reference sequence). The CDR3 DNA sequence: TGTGCCTGGACAGGGGAGAATAACAATGAGCAGTTCTTC. It yields the protein CAWTGENNNEQFF.

The V gene is TRBV5-1, the J gene TRBJ1-2, with 7 bases matching TRBD1. This CDR3 spans 14 amino acids. CDR1 and CDR2 from the germline V gene are SGHRS and YFSETQ. J lost 9 bases, V lost 5 bases, and 13 bases had no gene match. CDR3 in amino acids: CASRGQLLRWSYTF. The CDR3 DNA sequence: TGCGCCAGCAGGGGACAGCTGCTCCGATGGAGCTACACCTTC.

The V call is TRBV27, the J call TRBJ2-7, with no clear D. Germline CDR1 and CDR2: MNHEY and SMNVEV (reference sequence). The length of the CDR3 is 14 residues. V was shortened by 5 bases and J by 3 bases, with 14 bases between the two germline ends. This CDR3 is CASSPDQARYEQYF. The CDR3 coding sequence is TGTGCCAGCAGTCCGGACCAGGCTCGCTACGAGCAGTACTTC.

This chain joins TRBV7-2 and TRBJ2-2, with 7 bases lining up with TRBD1. Germline CDR1 and CDR2: SGHTA and FQGNSA. J gave up 1 base and V 3 bases, and 2 bases lay outside the gene matches. This CDR3 region has 15 residues. CDR3 in amino acids: CASSLWTGNTGELFF. The DNA of the CDR3 is TGTGCCAGCAGCTTGTGGACAGGGAACACCGGGGAGCTGTTTTTT.

Only one count was recorded for this clone. J is TRBJ2-5 and V is TRBV27; no definite D call. In germline, CDR1 is MNHEY, CDR2 SMNVEV (reference sequence). The CDR3 has 8 residues. Trimming left V 11 bases short and J 7 bases short, with 5 bases between. The CDR3 nucleotides are TGTGCCGCGAGGACCCAGTACTTC. This translates into CAARTQYF.

The chain uses TRBV30 and TRBJ1-1; D uncertain. From germline, CDR1 is GTSNPN and CDR2 SVGIG (reference sequence). V lost 3 bases and J lost 2, with 10 bases in between. This CDR3 is built from 13 residues. In DNA form, the CDR3 reads TGTGCCTGGAGAGGGTCCGCAAACACTGAAGCTTTCTTT. This gives the protein CAWRGSANTEAFF.

The CDR3 protein is CASSVTGNQPQHF. The DNA for the CDR3 is TGTGCCAGCAGTGTAACAGGCAATCAGCCCCAGCATTTT. V gene TRBV27 combines with J gene TRBJ1-5; D unclear. Germline V gives CDR1 MNHEY, CDR2 SMNVEV (reference sequence). This CDR3 has 13 residues. The V end lost 5 bases, the J end lost 2 bases, and 7 bases lay between the germline ends.

This clone was detected only a few times. This chain links TRBV27 with TRBJ2-7; no clear D gene. V dropped 7 bases and J dropped 5 bases, with 18 bases sitting between them. The CDR3 totals 14 residues. Germline lookup yields CDR1 MNHEY and CDR2 SMNVEV (reference sequence). CDR3 amino acids: CASKLRAGPHEQYF. For the CDR3, the DNA is TGTGCCAGCAAATTACGTGCAGGCCCCCACGAGCAGTACTTC.

This clone was counted a single time. The chain is built from TRBV5-1 and TRBJ1-4; no clear D. Trimming cost V 2 bases and J 5 bases, with 7 bases left between them. Germline CDR1 and CDR2: SGHRS and YFSETQ. This CDR3 has 13 amino acids. CDR3 residues: CASSFGLNEKLFF. CDR3 nucleotide sequence: TGCGCCAGCAGCTTTGGACTGAATGAAAAACTGTTTTTT.

This clone was counted a few times. The chain employs TRBV4-1 and TRBJ1-5; D unclear. This CDR3 has 15 amino acids. The germline V gene encodes CDR1 MGHRA and CDR2 YSYEKL. Between the trimmed V and J ends, which lost 1 base and 4 bases, there was a span of 11 bases. CDR3 sequence (DNA): TGCGCCAGCAGCCAAGTGGTCGGGAGTAATCAGCCCCAGCATTTT. The encoded protein is CASSQVVGSNQPQHF.

The J gene is TRBJ1-2, the V gene TRBV29-1; D is undetermined. V was shortened by 0 bases and J by 7 bases, with 12 bases between the two germline ends. Germline values: CDR1 SQVTM, CDR2 ANQGSEA. The CDR3 consists of 13 residues. CDR3 sequence: CSVEDWAQVGYTF. CDR3 DNA sequence: TGCAGCGTTGAAGATTGGGCCCAGGTTGGCTACACCTTC.